This T cell receptor (beta chain) was sequenced in a study of blood T cell repertoires in COVID-19. Clones were read by immunoSEQ multiplex PCR, and TCRdb kept only the in-frame ones, dropping some. This sample has under 300,000 clones; more than 85% occur once, and the top ten carry 1.5% to 2%. Sequencing was carried out using PBMCs or T cells enriched from blood (not recorded which). The source of this sequence is a woman in her fifties or sixties who had recovered from COVID-19.

The CDR3 is CASSLPGTGSLNTIYF. The DNA of the CDR3 is TGTGCCAGCAGCTTGCCCGGGACAGGGAGTTTAAACACCATATATTTT. The J gene is TRBJ1-3, the V gene TRBV11-2; 9 bases map to TRBD1. This CDR3 is built from 16 residues. Germline V gene lookup returns CDR1 SGHAT and CDR2 FQNNGV. J lost 6 bases, V lost 3 bases, and 9 bases had no gene match.